A selection of T cell receptor beta chains follows, all from one sample in a study of T cell responses to AZD1222 COVID-19 vaccine. Produced via immunoSEQ multiplex PCR; TCRdb's table is partial and in-frame only. The top ten hold approximately 4% of the sample, which has some 140,000 clones, approximately 80% seen once. Sequences were derived from peripheral blood, sampled on day 0 of AZD1222 vaccination. The source is an adult in good health. The CDR3 runs from the conserved cysteine through the conserved F or W. Each record gives: D gene, clone size, J gene, V gene, CDR3 DNA, CDR3 protein. D genes are given only for firm matches. Rows may omit the clone size; those that give it use once, few, many or a size class.

NA	NA	TRBJ2-2	TRBV28	TGTGCCAGCAGTCCGGCCCACGGGGAGCTGTTTTTT	CASSPAHGELFF
NA	NA	TRBJ2-7	TRBV6-1	TGTGCCAGCAGTGAAGGAAGAGGCAGCCGTCAGTACTTC	CASSEGRGSRQYF
TRBD1	NA	TRBJ1-1	TRBV12-5	TGTGCTAGTGGTTCCTCGGACAGGGGCTTGGACGAAGCTTTCTTT	CASGSSDRGLDEAFF
NA	NA	TRBJ1-2	TRBV19	TGTGCCAGTAAGCGGGGGCCCAACTATGGCTACACCTTC	CASKRGPNYGYTF
NA	NA	TRBJ1-2	TRBV10-3	TGTGCCATCAGTGAGATTTTCTTAGGGACAACATATGGCTACACCTTC	CAISEIFLGTTYGYTF
NA	NA	TRBJ1-2	TRBV27	TGTGCCAGCAGTTTAACCTGGACAGACCAGCTTAACTATGGCTACACCTTC	CASSLTWTDQLNYGYTF
NA	few	TRBJ2-7	TRBV14	TGTGCCAGCAGCCACTTGGTGTCCTACGAGCAGTACTTC	CASSHLVSYEQYF
NA	NA	TRBJ1-5	TRBV2	TGTGCCAGCACCCCCCGGCTCACCCAGCCCCAGCATTTT	CASTPRLTQPQHF
NA	once	TRBJ1-1	TRBV5-4	TGTGCCAGCAGCTTGGTAGGGCAGAACACTGAAGCTTTCTTT	CASSLVGQNTEAFF
NA	NA	TRBJ1-3	TRBV18	TGTGCCAGCTCACCAAATGTGGGAAACACCATATATTTT	CASSPNVGNTIYF
NA	NA	TRBJ2-7	TRBV24-1	TGTGCCACCAGTGACGCGACGGGTTCCTACGAGCAGTACTTC	CATSDATGSYEQYF
TRBD1	NA	TRBJ2-7	TRBV6-5	TGTGCCAGCAGGCGGCAGGGGGCGGCCTACGAGCAGTACTTC	CASRRQGAAYEQYF
TRBD1	NA	TRBJ2-3	TRBV4-1	TGCGCCAGCAGCTGGGACAGGGGCACAGATACGCAGTATTTT	CASSWDRGTDTQYF
NA	NA	TRBJ1-2	TRBV20-1	TGCAGTGCTAGTGGAATCTTAATAGGGTATAGTGGTGGCTACACCTTC	CSASGILIGYSGGYTF
NA	once	TRBJ2-3	TRBV19	TGTGCCAGTAGTATATGGGGGGCCGGCACAGATACGCAGTATTTT	CASSIWGAGTDTQYF
TRBD2	NA	TRBJ2-2	TRBV6-4	TGTGCCAGCAGTGACACCCGGAGACTAGCGGGGGGCACCGGGGAGCTGTTTTTT	CASSDTRRLAGGTGELFF
NA	NA	TRBJ1-6	TRBV7-9	TGTGCCAGCACCTACGCATCCCGTAATTCACCCCTCCACTTT	CASTYASRNSPLHF
TRBD1	NA	TRBJ2-3	TRBV28	TGTGCCAGCACCCTATCGACAGGGAATGCAGATACGCAGTATTTT	CASTLSTGNADTQYF
TRBD1	once	TRBJ1-5	TRBV19	TGTGCCAGTAGTACCGGGACAGGGGGCGGCAGGCGCAATCAGCCCCAGCATTTT	CASSTGTGGGRRNQPQHF
NA	NA	TRBJ1-5	TRBV7-2	TGTGCCAGCAGCTTAGCGGGAGTACAGGTGTATCAGCCCCAGCATTTT	CASSLAGVQVYQPQHF
NA	NA	TRBJ1-2	TRBV24-1	TGTGCCACCAGTGACCCCGGGACCGGCTATGGCTACACCTTC	CATSDPGTGYGYTF
NA	once	TRBJ1-1	TRBV9	TGTGCCAGCAGCGGGAACACATTCACTGAAGCTTTCTTT	CASSGNTFTEAFF
NA	NA	TRBJ2-7	TRBV28	TGTGCCAGCAGTCCGGGACTGGGGGCCTCCGAGCAGTACTTC	CASSPGLGASEQYF
NA	NA	TRBJ2-2	TRBV9	TGTGCCAGCACCCGAGGGGTACGGGAAGGCACCGGGGAGCTGTTTTTT	CASTRGVREGTGELFF
NA	NA	TRBJ1-2	TRBV6-5	TGTGCCAGCAGTTACCGGAGGAGCTCCAACTATGGCTACACCTTC	CASSYRRSSNYGYTF
TRBD2	NA	TRBJ2-3	TRBV3-1/TRBV3-2	TGTGCCAGCAGCCTCGGGACTAGCGGGGCCCCAGATACGCAGTATTTT	CASSLGTSGAPDTQYF
NA	NA	TRBJ2-7	TRBV25-1	TGTGCCAGCAGTGAACAGGGTACATACGAGCAGTACTTC	CASSEQGTYEQYF
NA	NA	TRBJ1-2	TRBV27	TGTGCCAGCAGCCACGGACAGCCAGCTAACTATGGCTACACCTTC	CASSHGQPANYGYTF
NA	NA	TRBJ1-2	TRBV6-5	TGTGCCAGCAGTTACTCGCGTTTGACGGGTGGCTACACCTTC	CASSYSRLTGGYTF